This T cell receptor (beta chain) originates from a study of blood T cell repertoires in COVID-19. For the study at large: The United States, Italy and Spain provided the acute and convalescent COVID-19 samples.

In the study's own analysis: Amplification from reference gene primers served as the basis for estimated nucleated cell counts. Assay: immunoSEQ multiplex PCR; the TCRdb copy retains only in-frame clones and omits some. V and J calls and clone size come straight from that table; D and trimming were deduced from the DNA. The data show 250,000 to 300,000 clones, 90% seen once. Living in 20 to 30 US areas, the participants were between roughly 18 and 95 years of age. Participant-given clinical history determined each cohort assignment. A single count supports this clone. Sequenced material: PBMCs or T cells enriched from blood (not recorded which). This sequence originates from a woman aged 25-40 years who had recovered from COVID-19.

CDR3 coding DNA: TGTGCCACCTCTAATGACGTGACTAAAACAGCTTTCTTT. It specifies CATSNDVTKTAFF. V gene TRBV19 combines with J gene TRBJ1-1; D gene uncertain. This CDR3 is 13 amino acids long. Trimming removed 10 bases at V and 10 bases at J, with 22 bases between. Germline CDR1 reads LNHDA; CDR2 reads SQIVND (reference sequence).